The 14 T cell receptor beta chains given below trace back to one sample, sequenced in a study of blood T cells in healthy people across ages. Primed by a sample-barcoded 5' primer and a J-beta primer mix, a second PCR proceeded for roughly 7 to 11 cycles. TCRdb ran MiXCR on the 5' RACE reads and lists one entry per CDR3 protein. The sample carries 1.5 million to 2 million distinct CDR3 sequences, roughly 30% recorded once. Sequenced: blood. The receptor source for this set is a young woman in good health.

This clonotype has only a few counts. This sequence may be a read error, since a much larger clone differs from it by one base. The chain uses TRBV6-2 or TRBV6-3 and TRBJ2-1, with 10 nucleotides matching TRBD1. The germline gives CDR1 MNHEY, CDR2 SVGEGT. The CDR3 runs to 15 residues. Trimming at V came to 2 bases and at J to 2 bases, leaving 0 bases not matched to a gene. CDR3 coding DNA: TGTGCCAGCAGTTACGGGACAGGGGCCTACAATGAGCAGTTCTTC. It is translated as CASSYGTGAYNEQFF.

This clonotype was seen ten or more times. The genes are TRBV7-2 and TRBJ2-1, with D perhaps matching TRBD2 (7 bases). Trimming removed 5 bases at V and 4 bases at J, with 18 bases between. This CDR3 has 16 amino acids. Looked up from germline, CDR1 is SGHTA and CDR2 is FQGNSA. CDR3 DNA: TGTGCCAGCAGCATACTGCCGGCGGGGGCTTACAATGAGCAGTTCTTC. Its translation is CASSILPAGAYNEQFF. The complete variable domain, with remaining parts taken from reference TRBV7-2 and TRBJ2-1, reads GAGVSQSPSNKVTEKGKDVELRCDPISGHTALYWYRQSLGQGLEFLIYFQGNSAPDKSGLPSDRFSAERTGGSVSTLTIQRTQQEDSAVYLCASSILPAGAYNEQFFGPGTRLTVL.

The chain joins TRBV6-5 to TRBJ2-1; 7 positions agree with TRBD1. Germline lookup yields CDR1 MNHEY and CDR2 SVGAGI. CDR3 length: 13 residues. V was pared by 2 bases and J by 10 bases, with 5 bases of the junction left unmatched. This chain's CDR3 is CASSYGQGDEQFF. The CDR3 DNA reads as TGTGCCAGCAGTTACGGTCAGGGGGACGAGCAGTTCTTC.

The genes are TRBV5-6 and TRBJ2-7, with 9 bases identical to TRBD1. Germline CDR1 is SGHDT and CDR2 is YYEEEE. The CDR3 has 15 amino acids. V was pared by 6 bases and J by 2 bases, with 9 bases of the junction left unmatched. The CDR3 DNA reads as TGTGCCAGCAACCCAGTGACAGGGGGGGCCTACGAGCAGTACTTC. Amino acids: CASNPVTGGAYEQYF.

The chain joins TRBV5-6 to TRBJ2-7; D possibly corresponds to TRBD1 (6 bases). The CDR3 runs to 15 residues. The ends were cut back, 3 bases at V and 5 bases at J, with 18 bases in the middle. Germline values: CDR1 SGHDT, CDR2 YYEEEE. CDR3 sequence (DNA): TGTGCCAGCAGCTGGGCTACAGGGTTGAGGAACGAGCAGTACTTC. Residues: CASSWATGLRNEQYF. Filled out from reference TRBV5-6 and TRBJ2-7, the complete variable domain reads DAGVTQSPTHLIKTRGQQVTLRCSPKSGHDTVSWYQQALGQGPQFIFQYYEEEERQRGNFPDRFSGHQFPNYSSELNVNALLLGDSALYLCASSWATGLRNEQYFGPGTRLTVT.

The V call is TRBV20-1, the J call TRBJ1-1; TRBD1 matches 8 bases. The CDR3 loop spans 14 amino acids. From germline, CDR1 is DFQATT and CDR2 SNEGSKA (reference sequence). Trimming removed 4 bases from V and 5 bases from J; junction bases left unmatched: 9. As DNA, the CDR3 is TGCAGTGCTAAGGACAGGGTGGGGTATACTGAAGCTTTCTTT. Its protein is CSAKDRVGYTEAFF.

With respect to this clonotype: A read error is possible here, since a much larger clone lies one base away. The chain joins TRBV12-3 or TRBV12-4 to TRBJ2-5; 8 nucleotides match TRBD1. The J call is doubtful: the DNA matches TRBJ2-7 better. The CDR3 consists of 15 residues. The CDR3 is CASSLGQVGHYEQYF. CDR3 bases: TGTGCCAGCAGTTTGGGACAGGTTGGACACTACGAGCAGTACTTC.

The rearrangement links TRBV20-1 to TRBJ2-5; TRBD2 matches 9 bases. CDR3 length: 16 amino acids. The germline V gene has CDR1 DFQATT and CDR2 SNEGSKA (reference sequence). V dropped 3 bases and J dropped 5; count of bases not matched to a gene: 13. CDR3 in DNA: TGCAGTGCTAGGGCCGGGACTAGCCGTGCCGGGGAGACCCAGTACTTC. Translation: CSARAGTSRAGETQYF.

This clonotype turned up a few times. The chain couples TRBV7-2 to TRBJ2-1; TRBD2 might be the D (5 bases). Germline V gene data show CDR1 as SGHTA and CDR2 as FQGNSA. Deletions cut 1 base from V and 5 bases from J, with 12 bases between. The CDR3 loop spans 15 amino acids. The CDR3 reads CASSLGSRTDNEQFF. CDR3 coding DNA: TGTGCCAGCAGCTTAGGGTCCCGGACTGACAATGAGCAGTTCTTC.

The rearrangement uses TRBV12-3 or TRBV12-4 and TRBJ2-3; 11 bases fit TRBD2. V lost 7 bases and J lost 1; bases outside the gene matches: 10. This CDR3 contains 17 residues. CDR3 in DNA: TGTGCCAGCATCTCTAGCGGGAGGAGAGGGGGCACAGATACGCAGTATTTT. It codes for CASISSGRRGGTDTQYF.

This clonotype was counted between two and nine times. This chain links TRBV4-3 with TRBJ2-2, with D perhaps TRBD2 (6 bases). Germline V CDR1 and CDR2: LGHNA, YSLEER. With 0 bases removed from V and 0 bases from J, the gap between germline ends came to 11 bases. The CDR3 spans 17 residues. Here the CDR3 reads CASSQDEGGSNTGELFF. The CDR3 DNA reads TGCGCCAGCAGCCAAGATGAGGGAGGATCGAACACCGGGGAGCTGTTTTTT.

This rearrangement joins TRBV12-3 or TRBV12-4 to TRBJ2-3; TRBD2 might be the D (5 bases). The CDR3 is 15 residues long. V dropped 7 bases and J dropped 4 bases, with 18 bases sitting between them. CDR3 in amino acids: CASTREGRGSDTQYF. CDR3 in DNA: TGTGCCAGCACCCGAGAGGGCCGAGGTTCAGATACGCAGTATTTT.

The rearrangement joins TRBV19 to TRBJ2-3; D not resolved. CDR1 is LNHDA and CDR2 is SQIVND in the germline V gene (reference sequence). The CDR3 is 14 amino acids. V dropped 1 base and J dropped 2 bases, with 7 bases sitting between them. The CDR3 region has the DNA TGTGCCAGTAGTATAGTCGGCTCCACAGATACGCAGTATTTT. Its protein is CASSIVGSTDTQYF. Combining the CDR3 with reference TRBV19 and TRBJ2-3 gives the whole variable domain DGGITQSPKYLFRKEGQNVTLSCEQNLNHDAMYWYRQDPGQGLRLIYYSQIVNDFQKGDIAEGYSVSREKKESFPLTVTSAQKNPTAFYLCASSIVGSTDTQYFGPGTRLTVL.

V and J are TRBV12-3 or TRBV12-4 and TRBJ1-2; D may be TRBD1 (5 bases). The V and J ends lost 6 bases and 0 bases respectively, with 14 bases between them. The CDR3 is made up of 15 amino acids. The CDR3 here is CASRAPGTPNYGYTF. In nucleotides, the CDR3 is TGTGCCAGCAGGGCTCCAGGGACCCCTAACTATGGCTACACCTTC.